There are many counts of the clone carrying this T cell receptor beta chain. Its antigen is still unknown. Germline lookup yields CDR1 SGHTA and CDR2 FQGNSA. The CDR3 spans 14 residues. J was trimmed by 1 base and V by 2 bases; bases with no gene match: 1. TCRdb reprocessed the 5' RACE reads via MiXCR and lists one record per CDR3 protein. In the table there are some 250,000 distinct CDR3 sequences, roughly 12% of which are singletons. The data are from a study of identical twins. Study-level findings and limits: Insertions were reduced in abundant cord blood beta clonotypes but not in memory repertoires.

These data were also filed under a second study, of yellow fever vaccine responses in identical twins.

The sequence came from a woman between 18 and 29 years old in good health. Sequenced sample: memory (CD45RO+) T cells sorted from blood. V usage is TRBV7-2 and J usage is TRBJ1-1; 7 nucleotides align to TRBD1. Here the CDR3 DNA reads TGTGCCAGCAGCTTAAACAGGGGGAACACTGAAGCTTTCTTT. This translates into CASSLNRGNTEAFF.